This entry features one T cell receptor (beta chain) sequence. Its antigen is not identified. The source of the sample is a study of siplizumab effects on memory and regulatory T cells. The study's findings and limits: For siplizumab cultures, the suppressive function of their proliferating Tregs was not confirmed. Memory cells that were CD4+ and unstimulated gave rise to alloreactive sequences, which siplizumab significantly reduced. Memory cells seemed less diverse than naive T cells, which seemed major alloresponse contributors.

Here immunoSEQ multiplex PCR was the method, and the copy in TCRdb shows in-frame clones only, minus some. The sample includes just over 60,000 clones, around 80% of them seen just once. Unstimulated naive, memory, effector memory and TEMRA subsets were also sequenced, drawn from a few donor pairs. V lost 2 bases to trimming and J lost 6 bases; unmatched junction nucleotides: 6. The CDR3 is 14 residues long. Germline CDR1 is GTSNPN and CDR2 is SVGIG (reference sequence). The sequencing sample was made of memory CD4+ T cells sorted from blood. This TCR derives from a human donor in good health. The J gene is TRBJ1-1, the V gene TRBV30; 10 bases are shared with TRBD1. DNA of the CDR3: TGTGCCTGGAGTCTGGACAGGGGGTGGCCTGAAGCTTTCTTT. Protein sequence: CAWSLDRGWPEAFF.